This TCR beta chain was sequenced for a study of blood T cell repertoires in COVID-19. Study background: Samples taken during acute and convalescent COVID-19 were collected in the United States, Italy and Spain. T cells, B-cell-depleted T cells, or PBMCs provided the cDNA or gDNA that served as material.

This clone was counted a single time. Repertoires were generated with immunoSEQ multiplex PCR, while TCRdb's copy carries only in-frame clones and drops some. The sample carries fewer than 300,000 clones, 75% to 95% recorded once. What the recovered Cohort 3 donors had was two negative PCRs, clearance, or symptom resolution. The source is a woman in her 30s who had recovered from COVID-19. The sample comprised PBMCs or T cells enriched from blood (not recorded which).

For the CDR3, the DNA is TGTGCCAGCAGTGATTGGACAGGGGGCAGGTACGAGCAGTACTTC. Its translation is CASSDWTGGRYEQYF. V gene TRBV25-1 combines with J gene TRBJ2-7; 11 bases fit TRBD1. The CDR3 is 15 amino acids. Germline V CDR1 and CDR2: MGHDK, SYGVNS. V dropped 3 bases and J dropped 4; count of bases not matched to a gene: 5.